This T cell receptor beta chain is drawn from a study of T cell repertoires in aging, cancer and after chemotherapy. TRB rearrangements spanning V, D and J were amplified using mixed TRB-A/B primers. From the multiplex PCR reads, TCRdb called clonotypes with MiXCR, one entry per CDR3 protein. The sample consists of about 14,000 distinct CDR3 sequences, around 25% of them appearing once. V dropped 9 bases and J dropped 0 bases, with 18 bases sitting between them. CDR1 is SEHNR, CDR2 FQNEAQ, per germline (reference sequence). The CDR3 covers 15 residues. The template was genomic DNA from peripheral blood, not RNA. As regards this clonotype: No antigen is known for it.

Study results and limitations: In each cancer cohort, median generation probability increased across chemotherapy, suggesting thymic output rebounded.

The chain carries TRBV7-9 and TRBJ2-7; D gene uncertain. This TCR came from a human donor in good health. The sample taken for sequencing was blood. As DNA, the CDR3 is TGTGCCAGAAGTACCCGACGTGGACCCTCCTACGAGCAGTACTTC. Protein sequence: CARSTRRGPSYEQYF.